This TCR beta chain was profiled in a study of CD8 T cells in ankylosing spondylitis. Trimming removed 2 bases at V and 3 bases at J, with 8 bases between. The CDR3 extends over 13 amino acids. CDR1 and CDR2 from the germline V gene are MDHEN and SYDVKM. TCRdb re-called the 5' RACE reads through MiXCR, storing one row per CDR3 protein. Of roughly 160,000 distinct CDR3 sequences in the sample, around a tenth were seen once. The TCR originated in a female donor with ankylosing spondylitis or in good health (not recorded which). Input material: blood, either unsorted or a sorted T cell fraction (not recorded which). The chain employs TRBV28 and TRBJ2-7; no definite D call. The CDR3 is CASSLIYRYEQYF. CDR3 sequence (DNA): TGTGCCAGCAGTTTAATTTATCGCTACGAGCAGTACTTC.